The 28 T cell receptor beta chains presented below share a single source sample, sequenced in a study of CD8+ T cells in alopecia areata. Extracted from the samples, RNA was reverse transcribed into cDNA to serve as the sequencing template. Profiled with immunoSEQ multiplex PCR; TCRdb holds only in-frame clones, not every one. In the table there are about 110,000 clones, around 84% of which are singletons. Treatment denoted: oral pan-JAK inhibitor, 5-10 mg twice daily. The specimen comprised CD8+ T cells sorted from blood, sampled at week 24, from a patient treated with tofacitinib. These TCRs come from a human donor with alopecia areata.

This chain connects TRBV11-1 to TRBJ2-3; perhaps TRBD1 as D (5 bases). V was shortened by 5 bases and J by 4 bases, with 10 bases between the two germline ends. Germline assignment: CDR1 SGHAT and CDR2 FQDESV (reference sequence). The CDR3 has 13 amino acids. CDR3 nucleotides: TGTGCCAGCAGCGGGGCGTGGGCAGATACGCAGTATTTT. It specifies CASSGAWADTQYF.

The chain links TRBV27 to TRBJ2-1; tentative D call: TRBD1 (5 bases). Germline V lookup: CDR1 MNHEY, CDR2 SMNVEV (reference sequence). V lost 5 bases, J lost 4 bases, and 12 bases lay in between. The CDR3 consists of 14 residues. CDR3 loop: CASSPGTGYNEQFF. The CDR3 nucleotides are TGTGCCAGCAGTCCCGGCACAGGTTACAATGAGCAGTTCTTC.

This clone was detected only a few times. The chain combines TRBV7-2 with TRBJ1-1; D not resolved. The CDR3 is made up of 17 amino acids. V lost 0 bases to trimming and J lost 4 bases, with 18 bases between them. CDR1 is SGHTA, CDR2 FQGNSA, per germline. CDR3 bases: TGTGCCAGCAGCTTAGCGAGCACCGGGCTCCAGGCCACTGAAGCTTTCTTT. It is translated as CASSLASTGLQATEAFF.

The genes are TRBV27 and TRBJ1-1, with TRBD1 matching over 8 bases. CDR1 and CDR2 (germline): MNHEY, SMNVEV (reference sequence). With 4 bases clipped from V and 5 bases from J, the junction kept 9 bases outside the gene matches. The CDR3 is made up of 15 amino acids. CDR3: CASSSYRGSQTEAFF. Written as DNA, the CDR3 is TGTGCCAGCAGTTCCTACAGGGGGAGCCAAACTGAAGCTTTCTTT.

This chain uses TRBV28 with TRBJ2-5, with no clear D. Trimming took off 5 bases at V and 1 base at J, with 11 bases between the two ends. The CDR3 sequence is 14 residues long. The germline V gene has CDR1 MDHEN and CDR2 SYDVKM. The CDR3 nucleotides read TGTGCCAGCAGTCTAACGGGTCTCCAAGAGACCCAGTACTTC. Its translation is CASSLTGLQETQYF. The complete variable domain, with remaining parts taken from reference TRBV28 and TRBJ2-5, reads DVKVTQSSRYLVKRTGEKVFLECVQDMDHENMFWYRQDPGLGLRLIYFSYDVKMKEKGDIPEGYSVSREKKERFSLILESASTNQTSMYLCASSLTGLQETQYFGPGTRLLVL.

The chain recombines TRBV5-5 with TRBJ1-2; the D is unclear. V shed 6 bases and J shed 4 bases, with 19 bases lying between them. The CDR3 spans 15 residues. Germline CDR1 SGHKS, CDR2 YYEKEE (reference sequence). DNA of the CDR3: TGTGCCAGCACCCTTAAGGGTGAGGTTTTCTATGGCTACACCTTC. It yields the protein CASTLKGEVFYGYTF.

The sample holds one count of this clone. CDR3: CASSSPSQPQHF. The CDR3 DNA reads as TGTGCCAGCAGCTCACCGTCTCAGCCCCAGCATTTT. V usage is TRBV7-9 and J usage is TRBJ1-5; D is undetermined. This CDR3 contains 12 residues. Germline V gene sequence: CDR1 SEHNR, CDR2 FQNEAQ (reference sequence). V was shortened by 4 bases and J by 6 bases, with 7 bases between the two germline ends.

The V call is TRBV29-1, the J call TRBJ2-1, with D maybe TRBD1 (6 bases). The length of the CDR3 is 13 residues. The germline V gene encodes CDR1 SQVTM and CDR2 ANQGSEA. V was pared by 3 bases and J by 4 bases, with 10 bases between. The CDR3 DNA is TGCAGCGTTGAGGGACAAGCTTACAATGAGCAGTTCTTC. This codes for CSVEGQAYNEQFF.

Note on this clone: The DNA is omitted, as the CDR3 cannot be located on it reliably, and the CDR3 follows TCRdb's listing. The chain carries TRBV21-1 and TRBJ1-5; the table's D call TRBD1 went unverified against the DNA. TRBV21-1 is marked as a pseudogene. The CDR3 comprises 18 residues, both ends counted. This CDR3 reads CASSKVGQGAPGNQPQHF.

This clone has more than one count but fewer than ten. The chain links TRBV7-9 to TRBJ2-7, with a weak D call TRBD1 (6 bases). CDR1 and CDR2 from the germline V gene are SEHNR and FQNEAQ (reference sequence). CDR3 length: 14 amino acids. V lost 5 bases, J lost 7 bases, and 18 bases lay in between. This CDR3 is CASSAPGHPLEQYF. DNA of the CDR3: TGTGCCAGCAGCGCACCGGGACACCCCCTGGAGCAGTACTTC.

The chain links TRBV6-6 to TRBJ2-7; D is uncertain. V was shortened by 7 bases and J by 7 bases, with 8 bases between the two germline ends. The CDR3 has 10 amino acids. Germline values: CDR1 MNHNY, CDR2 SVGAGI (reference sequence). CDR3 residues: CASTPGEQYF. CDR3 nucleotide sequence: TGTGCCAGCACCCCTGGGGAGCAGTACTTC.

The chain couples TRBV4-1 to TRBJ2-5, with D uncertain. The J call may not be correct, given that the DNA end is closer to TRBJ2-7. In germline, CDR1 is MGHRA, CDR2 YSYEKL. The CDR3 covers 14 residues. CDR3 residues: CASSQDPRGAEQYF. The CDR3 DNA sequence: TGCGCCAGCAGCCAAGATCCGCGAGGTGCCGAGCAGTACTTC.

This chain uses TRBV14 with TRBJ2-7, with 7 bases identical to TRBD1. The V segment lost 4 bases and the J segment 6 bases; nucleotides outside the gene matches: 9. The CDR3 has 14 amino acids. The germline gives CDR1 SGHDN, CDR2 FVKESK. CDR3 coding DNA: TGTGCCAGCAGCCTGACAGGGTACCTCTCCGAGCAGTACTTC. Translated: CASSLTGYLSEQYF.

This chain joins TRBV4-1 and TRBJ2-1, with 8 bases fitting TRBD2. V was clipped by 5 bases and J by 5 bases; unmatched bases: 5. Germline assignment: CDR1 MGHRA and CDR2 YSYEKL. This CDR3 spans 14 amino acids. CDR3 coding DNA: TGCGCCAGCAGCGTCGGGAGGGCGGACAATGAGCAGTTCTTC. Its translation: CASSVGRADNEQFF.

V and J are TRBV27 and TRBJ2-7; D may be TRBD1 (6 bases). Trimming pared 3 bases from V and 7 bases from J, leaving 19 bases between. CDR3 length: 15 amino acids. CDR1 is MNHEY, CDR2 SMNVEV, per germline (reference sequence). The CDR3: CASSFLGQRQMEQYF. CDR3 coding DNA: TGTGCCAGCAGTTTCCTTGGACAGCGCCAAATGGAGCAGTACTTC.

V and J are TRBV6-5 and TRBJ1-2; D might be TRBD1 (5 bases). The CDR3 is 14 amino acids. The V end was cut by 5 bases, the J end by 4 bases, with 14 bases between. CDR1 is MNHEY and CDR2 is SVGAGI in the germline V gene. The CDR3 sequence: CASSTRAGAYGYTF. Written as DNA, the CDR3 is TGTGCCAGCAGTACCCGGGCCGGGGCCTATGGCTACACCTTC.

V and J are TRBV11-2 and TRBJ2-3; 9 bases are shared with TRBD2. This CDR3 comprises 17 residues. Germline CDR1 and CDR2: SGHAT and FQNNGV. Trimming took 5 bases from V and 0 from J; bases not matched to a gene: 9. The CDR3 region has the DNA TGTGCCAGCAGCCTGCGTGCGGCGGGGGGGAGCACAGATACGCAGTATTTT. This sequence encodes CASSLRAAGGSTDTQYF.

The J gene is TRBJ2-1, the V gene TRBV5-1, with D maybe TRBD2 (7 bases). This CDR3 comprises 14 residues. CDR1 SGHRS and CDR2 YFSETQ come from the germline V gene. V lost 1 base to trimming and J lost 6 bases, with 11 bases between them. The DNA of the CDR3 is TGCGCCAGCAGCTTGCGGGGGGCCCCCAATGAGCAGTTCTTC. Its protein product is CASSLRGAPNEQFF.

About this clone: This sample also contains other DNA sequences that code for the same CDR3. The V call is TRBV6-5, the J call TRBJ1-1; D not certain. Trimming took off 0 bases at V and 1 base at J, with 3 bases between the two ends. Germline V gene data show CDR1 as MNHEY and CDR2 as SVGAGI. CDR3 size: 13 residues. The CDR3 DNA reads TGTGCCAGCAGTTACTCCGCGAACACTGAAGCTTTCTTT. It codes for CASSYSANTEAFF.

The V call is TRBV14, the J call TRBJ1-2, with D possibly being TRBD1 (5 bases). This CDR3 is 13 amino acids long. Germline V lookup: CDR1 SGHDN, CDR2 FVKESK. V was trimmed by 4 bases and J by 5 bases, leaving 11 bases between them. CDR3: CASSLRERYGYTF. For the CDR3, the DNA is TGTGCCAGCAGCCTCAGGGAGAGGTATGGCTACACCTTC.

CDR3 sequence: CASSYRDMNTEAFF. The CDR3, as DNA: TGTGCCAGCAGTTACAGGGACATGAACACTGAAGCTTTCTTT. The chain carries TRBV6-5 and TRBJ1-1; weak D call: TRBD1 (6 bases). The V and J ends lost 2 bases and 0 bases respectively, with 7 bases between them. This CDR3 has 14 amino acids. The germline V gene encodes CDR1 MNHEY and CDR2 SVGAGI.

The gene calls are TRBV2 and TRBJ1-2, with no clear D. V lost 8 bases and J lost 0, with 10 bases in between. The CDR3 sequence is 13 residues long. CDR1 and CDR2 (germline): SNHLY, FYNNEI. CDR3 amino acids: CASHTGANYGYTF. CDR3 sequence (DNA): TGTGCCAGCCACACGGGTGCTAACTATGGCTACACCTTC.

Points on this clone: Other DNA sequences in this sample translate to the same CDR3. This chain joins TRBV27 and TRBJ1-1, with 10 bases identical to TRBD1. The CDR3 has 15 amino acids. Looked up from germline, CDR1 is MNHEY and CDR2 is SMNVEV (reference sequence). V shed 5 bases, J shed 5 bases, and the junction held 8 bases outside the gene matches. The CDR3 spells CASSLSGTGVTEAFF. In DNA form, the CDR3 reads TGTGCCAGCAGTCTCTCCGGGACAGGGGTAACTGAAGCTTTCTTT.

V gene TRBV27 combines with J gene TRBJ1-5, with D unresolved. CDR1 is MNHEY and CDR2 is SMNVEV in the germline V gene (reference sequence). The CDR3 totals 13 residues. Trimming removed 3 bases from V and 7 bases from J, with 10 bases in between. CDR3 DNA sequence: TGTGCCAGCAGTTTTCGCGCAGAGCAGCCCCAGCATTTT. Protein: CASSFRAEQPQHF.

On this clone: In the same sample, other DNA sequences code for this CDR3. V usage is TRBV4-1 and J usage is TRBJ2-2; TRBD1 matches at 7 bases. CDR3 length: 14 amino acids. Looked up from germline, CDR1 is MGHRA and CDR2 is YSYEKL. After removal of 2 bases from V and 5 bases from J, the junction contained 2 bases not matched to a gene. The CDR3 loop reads CASSQRQGTGELFF. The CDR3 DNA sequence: TGCGCCAGCAGCCAAAGACAGGGTACCGGGGAGCTGTTTTTT.

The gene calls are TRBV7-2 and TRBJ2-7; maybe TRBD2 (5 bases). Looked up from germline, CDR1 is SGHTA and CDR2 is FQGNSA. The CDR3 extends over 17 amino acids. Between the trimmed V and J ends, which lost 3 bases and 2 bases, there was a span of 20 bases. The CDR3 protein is CASSFGMDPINPYEQYF. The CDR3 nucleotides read TGTGCCAGCAGCTTCGGGATGGACCCGATTAACCCCTACGAGCAGTACTTC.

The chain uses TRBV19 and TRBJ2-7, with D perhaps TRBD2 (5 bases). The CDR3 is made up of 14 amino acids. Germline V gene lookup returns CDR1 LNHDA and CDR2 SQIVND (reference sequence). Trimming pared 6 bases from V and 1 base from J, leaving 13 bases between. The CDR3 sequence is CASRRTGSSYEQYF. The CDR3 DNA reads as TGTGCCAGTAGGAGGACGGGATCATCCTACGAGCAGTACTTC.

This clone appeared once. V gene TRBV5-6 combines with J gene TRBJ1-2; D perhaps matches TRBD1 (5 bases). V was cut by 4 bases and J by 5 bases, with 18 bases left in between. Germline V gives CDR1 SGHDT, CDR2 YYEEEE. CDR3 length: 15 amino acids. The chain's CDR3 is CASSQPGPLGYGYTF. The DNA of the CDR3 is TGTGCCAGCAGCCAACCGGGACCGCTAGGGTATGGCTACACCTTC.